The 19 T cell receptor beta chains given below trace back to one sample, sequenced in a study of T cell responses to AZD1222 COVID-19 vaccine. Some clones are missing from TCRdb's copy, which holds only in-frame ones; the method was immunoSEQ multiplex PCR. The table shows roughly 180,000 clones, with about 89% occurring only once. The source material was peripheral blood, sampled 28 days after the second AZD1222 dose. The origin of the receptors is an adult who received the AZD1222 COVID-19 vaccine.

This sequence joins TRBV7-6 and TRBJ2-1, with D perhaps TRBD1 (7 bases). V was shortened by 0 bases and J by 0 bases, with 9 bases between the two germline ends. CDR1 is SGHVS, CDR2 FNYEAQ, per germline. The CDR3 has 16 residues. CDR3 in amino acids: CASSLAQGGSYNEQFF. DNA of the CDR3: TGTGCCAGCAGCTTAGCCCAGGGGGGCTCCTACAATGAGCAGTTCTTC. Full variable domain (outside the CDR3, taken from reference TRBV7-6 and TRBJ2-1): GAGVSQSPRYKVTKRGQDVALRCDPISGHVSLYWYRQALGQGPEFLTYFNYEAQQDKSGLPNDRFSAERPEGSISTLTIQRTEQRDSAMYRCASSLAQGGSYNEQFFGPGTRLTVL.

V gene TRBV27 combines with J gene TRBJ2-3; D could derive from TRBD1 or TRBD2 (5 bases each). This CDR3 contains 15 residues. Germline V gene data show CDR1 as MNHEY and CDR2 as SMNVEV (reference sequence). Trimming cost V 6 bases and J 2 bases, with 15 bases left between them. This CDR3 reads CASSLTRGLTDTQYF. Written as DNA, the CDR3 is TGTGCCAGCAGCTTAACCCGGGGCCTCACAGATACGCAGTATTTT.

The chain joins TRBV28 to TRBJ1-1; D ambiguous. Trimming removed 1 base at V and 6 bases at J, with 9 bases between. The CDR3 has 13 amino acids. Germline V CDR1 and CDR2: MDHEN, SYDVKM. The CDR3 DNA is TGTGCCAGCAGTTTATTTGGTAGAGCTGAAGCTTTCTTT. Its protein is CASSLFGRAEAFF.

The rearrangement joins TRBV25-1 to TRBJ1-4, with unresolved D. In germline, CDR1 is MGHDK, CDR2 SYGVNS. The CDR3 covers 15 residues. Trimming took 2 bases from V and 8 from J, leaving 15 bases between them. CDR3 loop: CASSEGEGWSEKLFF. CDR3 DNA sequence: TGTGCCAGCAGTGAAGGAGAAGGGTGGTCCGAAAAACTGTTTTTT.

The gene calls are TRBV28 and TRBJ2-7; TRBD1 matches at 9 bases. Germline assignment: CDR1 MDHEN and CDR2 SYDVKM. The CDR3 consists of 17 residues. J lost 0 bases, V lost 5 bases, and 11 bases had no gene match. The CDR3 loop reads CASSMLRGTGSSYEQYF. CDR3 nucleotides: TGTGCCAGCAGTATGCTTCGAGGGACAGGGAGCTCCTACGAGCAGTACTTC.

Here the CDR3 reads CASSPRQGADGELFF. The CDR3 DNA sequence: TGTGCCAGTAGTCCGAGACAGGGGGCCGACGGGGAGCTGTTTTTT. The V and J genes are TRBV19 and TRBJ2-2, with 10 bases fitting TRBD1. J lost 7 bases, V lost 5 bases, and 7 bases had no gene match. The germline V gene encodes CDR1 LNHDA and CDR2 SQIVND (reference sequence). This CDR3 spans 15 amino acids.

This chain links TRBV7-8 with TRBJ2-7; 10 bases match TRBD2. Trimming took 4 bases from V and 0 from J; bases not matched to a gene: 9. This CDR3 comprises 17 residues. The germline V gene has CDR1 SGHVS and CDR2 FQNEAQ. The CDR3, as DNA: TGTGCCAGCAGCTCTAGCGGGAGCGCGCGAAGCTCCTACGAGCAGTACTTC. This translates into CASSSSGSARSSYEQYF.

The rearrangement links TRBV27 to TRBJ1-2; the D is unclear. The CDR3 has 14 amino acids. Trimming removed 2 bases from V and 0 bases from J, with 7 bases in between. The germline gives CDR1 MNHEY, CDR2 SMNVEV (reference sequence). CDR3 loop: CASSLTVANYGYTF. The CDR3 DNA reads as TGTGCCAGCAGTTTAACCGTAGCTAACTATGGCTACACCTTC.

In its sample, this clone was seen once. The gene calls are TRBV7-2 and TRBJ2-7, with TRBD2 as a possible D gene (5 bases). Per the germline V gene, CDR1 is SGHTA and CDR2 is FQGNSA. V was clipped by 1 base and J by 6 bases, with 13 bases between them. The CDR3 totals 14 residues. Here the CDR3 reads CASSLGLTSGEQYF. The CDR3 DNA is TGTGCCAGCAGCTTAGGGTTAACTAGTGGCGAGCAGTACTTC.

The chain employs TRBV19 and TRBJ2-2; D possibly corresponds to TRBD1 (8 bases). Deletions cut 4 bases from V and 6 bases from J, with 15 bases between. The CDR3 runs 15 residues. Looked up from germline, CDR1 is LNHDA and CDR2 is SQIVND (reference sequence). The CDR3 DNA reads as TGTGCCAGTAGTAAAATTACAGGGGGGGCCGGGGAGCTGTTTTTT. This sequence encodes CASSKITGGAGELFF.

As DNA, the CDR3 is TGTGCCAGCAGCACAGGGCCGACTAATGAAAAACTGTTTTTT. It yields the protein CASSTGPTNEKLFF. The J gene is TRBJ1-4, the V gene TRBV28, with a tentative D call TRBD1 (6 bases). The germline V gene encodes CDR1 MDHEN and CDR2 SYDVKM. The CDR3 covers 14 residues. Between the trimmed V and J ends, which lost 6 bases and 2 bases, there was a span of 10 bases.

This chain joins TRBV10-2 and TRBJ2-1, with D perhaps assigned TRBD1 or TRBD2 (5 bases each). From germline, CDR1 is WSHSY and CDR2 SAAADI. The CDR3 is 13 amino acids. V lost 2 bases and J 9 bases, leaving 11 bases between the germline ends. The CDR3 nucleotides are TGCGCCAGCAGTGAGCAGGGCCGGGGTGAGCAGTTCTTC. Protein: CASSEQGRGEQFF.

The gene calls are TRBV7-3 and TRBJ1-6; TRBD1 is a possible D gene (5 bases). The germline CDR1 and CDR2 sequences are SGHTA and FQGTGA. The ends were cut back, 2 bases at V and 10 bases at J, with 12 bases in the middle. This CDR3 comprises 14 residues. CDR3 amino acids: CASSLGHKTSPLHF. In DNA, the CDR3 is TGTGCCAGCAGCTTAGGACACAAGACCTCACCCCTCCACTTT.

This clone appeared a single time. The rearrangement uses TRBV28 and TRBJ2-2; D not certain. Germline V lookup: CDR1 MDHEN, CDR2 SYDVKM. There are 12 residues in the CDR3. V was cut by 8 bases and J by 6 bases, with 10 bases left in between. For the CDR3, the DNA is TGTGCCAGCCGATGGGATTCCGGGGAGCTGTTTTTT. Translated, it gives CASRWDSGELFF. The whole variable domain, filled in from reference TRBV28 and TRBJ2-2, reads DVKVTQSSRYLVKRTGEKVFLECVQDMDHENMFWYRQDPGLGLRLIYFSYDVKMKEKGDIPEGYSVSREKKERFSLILESASTNQTSMYLCASRWDSGELFFGEGSRLTVL.

This CDR3 reads CASSLSGGTEAFF. The CDR3 coding sequence is TGTGCCAGCAGTTTATCGGGGGGCACTGAAGCTTTCTTT. The V call is TRBV27, the J call TRBJ1-1, with D maybe TRBD1 (5 bases). This CDR3 region has 13 residues. The germline V and J ends were trimmed by 0 bases and 4 bases, with 6 bases remaining between them. CDR1 and CDR2 (germline): MNHEY, SMNVEV (reference sequence).

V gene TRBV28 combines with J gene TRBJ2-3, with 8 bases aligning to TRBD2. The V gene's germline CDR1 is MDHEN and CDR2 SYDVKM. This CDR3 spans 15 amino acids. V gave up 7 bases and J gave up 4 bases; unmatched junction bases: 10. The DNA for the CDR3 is TGTGCCAGCAACCACGGCGGGAGGAGGGCAGATACGCAGTATTTT. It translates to CASNHGGRRADTQYF. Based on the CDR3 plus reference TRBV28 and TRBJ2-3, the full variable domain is DVKVTQSSRYLVKRTGEKVFLECVQDMDHENMFWYRQDPGLGLRLIYFSYDVKMKEKGDIPEGYSVSREKKERFSLILESASTNQTSMYLCASNHGGRRADTQYFGPGTRLTVL.

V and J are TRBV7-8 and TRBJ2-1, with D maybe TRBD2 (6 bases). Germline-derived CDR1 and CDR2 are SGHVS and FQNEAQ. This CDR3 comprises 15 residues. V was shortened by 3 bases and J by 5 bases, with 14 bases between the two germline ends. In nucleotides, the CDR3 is TGTGCCAGCAGCTTTACGGGAGTGGGGGACAATGAGCAGTTCTTC. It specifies CASSFTGVGDNEQFF.

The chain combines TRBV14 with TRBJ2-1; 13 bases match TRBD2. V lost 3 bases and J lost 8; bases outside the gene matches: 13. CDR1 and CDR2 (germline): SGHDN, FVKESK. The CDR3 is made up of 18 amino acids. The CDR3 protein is CASSHLRTSGRSGDEQFF. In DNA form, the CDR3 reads TGTGCCAGCAGCCACTTAAGGACTAGCGGGAGATCAGGGGATGAGCAGTTCTTC.

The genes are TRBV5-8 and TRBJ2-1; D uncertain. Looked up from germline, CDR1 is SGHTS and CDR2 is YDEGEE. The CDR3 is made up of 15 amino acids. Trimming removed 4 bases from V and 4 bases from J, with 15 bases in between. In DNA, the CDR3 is TGTGCCAGCAGCCGAGTTCCTGGGAATTACAATGAGCAGTTCTTC. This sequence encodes CASSRVPGNYNEQFF. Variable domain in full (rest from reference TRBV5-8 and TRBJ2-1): EAGVTQSPTHLIKTRGQQATLRCSPISGHTSVYWYQQALGLGLQFLLWYDEGEERNRGNFPPRFSGRQFPNYSSELNVNALELEDSALYLCASSRVPGNYNEQFFGPGTRLTVL.